This is a list of T cell receptor beta chains from one sample in a study of graft-versus-host responses after intestinal transplantation. The method was immunoSEQ multiplex PCR; TCRdb's version includes in-frame clones alone and lacks a portion of them. The sample carries 15,000 or so clones, 82% recorded once. The input for sequencing was ileum tissue, taken 17 days after transplant. The origin of the receptors is a human patient who received an intestinal transplant, so some T cells may come from the graft donor. CDR3s include the opening cysteine and the closing phenylalanine or tryptophan. A D gene is named only where the DNA matches it firmly. Only some rows state a clone size, as once, few, many or a class for expanded clones.

.	.	TRBV7-9	TRBJ1-1	CASSLRLSEAFF	TGTGCCAGCAGCCTCAGACTATCTGAAGCTTTCTTT
few	TRBD1	TRBV9	TRBJ2-7	CASSVAAGGWYEQYF	TGTGCCAGCAGCGTAGCGGCAGGGGGCTGGTACGAGCAGTACTTC
once	.	TRBV10-3	TRBJ1-3	CAISESEVNIYF	TGTGCCATCAGTGAGTCGGAGGTTAACATATATTTT
.	.	TRBV5-1	TRBJ2-2	CASSLNLGQNTGELFF	TGCGCCAGCAGCTTGAACCTGGGACAGAACACCGGGGAGCTGTTTTTT
.	.	TRBV11-2	TRBJ1-2	CASSPSRDSSYGYTF	TGTGCCAGCAGCCCAAGTCGGGACTCCTCCTATGGCTACACCTTC
.	.	TRBV18	TRBJ2-7	CASSPINRYLTYEQYF	TGTGCCAGCTCCCCTATAAACAGGTACCTTACCTACGAGCAGTACTTC
once	.	TRBV6-5	TRBJ2-1	CASSGYTTEQFF	TGTGCCAGCAGCGGATACACTACAGAGCAGTTCTTC
.	.	TRBV5-1	TRBJ1-2	CASSPRERANYGYTF	TGCGCCAGCAGCCCCCGGGAAAGGGCTAACTATGGCTACACCTTC
.	.	TRBV11-3	TRBJ1-4	CASSSPQGVNEKLFF	TGTGCCAGCAGCTCCCCCCAAGGCGTCAATGAAAAACTGTTTTTT
.	.	TRBV7-2	TRBJ2-2	CASSLRIGELFF	TGTGCCAGCAGCTTAAGGATCGGGGAGCTGTTTTTT
.	.	TRBV18	TRBJ2-3	CASSPPSVADTQYF	TGTGCCAGCTCACCTCCTTCAGTGGCAGATACGCAGTATTTT
.	TRBD2	TRBV28	TRBJ2-7	CASSGGYEQYF	TGTGCCAGCAGCGGGGGGTACGAGCAGTACTTC
.	.	TRBV7-9	TRBJ1-1	CASSLDGGVGTEAFF	TGTGCCAGCAGCTTAGATGGGGGAGTGGGAACTGAAGCTTTCTTT
once	.	TRBV9	TRBJ2-3	CASRGGVSTDTQYF	TGTGCCAGCAGAGGAGGGGTTAGCACAGATACGCAGTATTTT
.	TRBD1	TRBV11-2	TRBJ2-1	CASSLVGTGSMRVQFF	TGTGCCAGCAGCTTAGTAGGGACAGGATCTATGAGGGTGCAGTTCTTC
.	.	TRBV19	TRBJ1-1	CASNRRGGTEAFF	TGTGCCAGTAACCGCAGGGGTGGCACTGAAGCTTTCTTT
.	.	TRBV11-2	TRBJ2-2	CASSRNTGELFF	TGTGCCAGCAGTAGGAACACCGGGGAGCTGTTTTTT
.	.	TRBV5-6	TRBJ2-7	CASSSEQPSSSYEQYF	TGTGCCAGCAGCAGCGAACAGCCATCCAGCTCCTACGAGCAGTACTTC
.	.	TRBV5-6	TRBJ2-7	CASSLYSSYGQYF	TGTGCCAGCAGCTTGTATAGCTCCTACGGGCAGTACTTC